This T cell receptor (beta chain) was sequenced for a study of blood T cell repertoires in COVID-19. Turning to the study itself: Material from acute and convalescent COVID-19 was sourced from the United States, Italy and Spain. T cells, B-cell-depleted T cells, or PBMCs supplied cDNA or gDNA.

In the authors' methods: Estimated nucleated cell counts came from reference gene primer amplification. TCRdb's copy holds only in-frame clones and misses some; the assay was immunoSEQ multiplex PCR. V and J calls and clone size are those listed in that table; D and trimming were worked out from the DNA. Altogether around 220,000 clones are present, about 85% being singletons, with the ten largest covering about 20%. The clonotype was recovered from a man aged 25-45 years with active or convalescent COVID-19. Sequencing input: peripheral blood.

The CDR3 region is CASSLGDRGSYGYTF. CDR3 coding DNA: TGTGCCAGCAGCTTAGGGGACCGGGGGAGCTATGGCTACACCTTC. The rearrangement uses TRBV7-6 and TRBJ1-2; possibly TRBD1 for D (5 bases). The ends were cut back, 1 base at V and 4 bases at J, with 13 bases in the middle. The length of the CDR3 is 15 residues. Germline values: CDR1 SGHVS, CDR2 FNYEAQ.